What follows describes a single T cell receptor beta chain. These data come from a study of cytomegalovirus exposure and HLA in healthy donors. Amplification used 60 Vbeta primers and 13 Jbeta primers. Sequenced by immunoSEQ multiplex PCR; TCRdb stores in-frame clones only, minus some. This sample has 50,000 to 65,000 clones, with around 75% found just once. The CDR3 is made up of 16 amino acids. The V gene lost 5 bases and the J gene lost 0 bases, with 11 bases spanning the gap. Per the germline V gene, CDR1 is SNHLY and CDR2 is FYNNEI. The chain links TRBV2 to TRBJ2-6, with D hard to call. The source material was PBMCs. This TCR was sampled from a middle-aged woman in good health and CMV-seropositive. The CDR3 protein is CASSSIRSSGANVLTF. CDR3 DNA: TGTGCCAGCAGTTCCATTAGGAGCTCTGGGGCCAACGTCCTGACTTTC. The full variable domain, completed using reference TRBV2 and TRBJ2-6, is EPEVTQTPSHQVTQMGQEVILRCVPISNHLYFYWYRQILGQKVEFLVSFYNNEISEKSEIFDDQFSVERPDGSNFTLKIRSTKLEDSAMYFCASSSIRSSGANVLTFGAGSRLTVL.